A selection of T cell receptor beta chains follows, all from one sample in a study of cytomegalovirus exposure and HLA in healthy donors. Generated by immunoSEQ multiplex PCR, the TCRdb table keeps only in-frame clones and is missing some. The repertoire includes 150,000 to 200,000 clones, about 82% of them detected once, and under 2.5% sits in the top ten. Source material: PBMCs. These receptors were collected from a man aged 30-40 years in good health and CMV-seropositive. The CDR3 runs from the conserved cysteine through the conserved F or W. Each record gives: CDR3 length, J gene, V gene, clone size, D gene, CDR3 protein. The D gene is left open where the match is weak. Some rows mark clone size as missing; the rest say once, few, many or name a class of expanded clone.

length: 15; J: TRBJ1-2; V: TRBV7-2; size: .; D: TRBD1; CDR3: CASSLAGTGFGGYTF
length: 18; J: TRBJ1-2; V: TRBV11-2; size: .; D: TRBD1; CDR3: CASSLFPIGGSGNYGYTF
length: 15; J: TRBJ2-2; V: TRBV30; size: medium-sized; D: TRBD1; CDR3: CAWSVLGGHTGELFF
length: 14; J: TRBJ2-7; V: TRBV11-2; size: .; D: .; CDR3: CASSLWRGRDEQYF
length: 14; J: TRBJ2-7; V: TRBV6-6; size: .; D: .; CDR3: CASSYPSISYEQYF
length: 15; J: TRBJ2-1; V: TRBV27; size: .; D: .; CDR3: CASSLLAGIYNEQFF
length: 15; J: TRBJ2-7; V: TRBV5-1; size: few; D: TRBD1; CDR3: CASSRSGTGTDEQYF
length: 13; J: TRBJ2-3; V: TRBV6-5; size: .; D: TRBD2; CDR3: CASSRGTRATGNF
length: 14; J: TRBJ1-5; V: TRBV7-2; size: .; D: TRBD1; CDR3: CASSAGTGLRAQHF
length: 15; J: TRBJ2-7; V: TRBV19; size: once; D: TRBD1; CDR3: CASSITGGDTYEQYF
length: 15; J: TRBJ1-5; V: TRBV30; size: .; D: .; CDR3: CAWSDRVVSNQPQHF
length: 17; J: TRBJ1-4; V: TRBV6-1; size: .; D: TRBD1; CDR3: CASSDLDRGLFNEKLFF
length: 13; J: TRBJ2-1; V: TRBV5-1; size: .; D: .; CDR3: CASRSPGDNEQFF
length: 13; J: TRBJ1-2; V: TRBV29-1; size: .; D: .; CDR3: CSVEDRSVLGYTF
length: 13; J: TRBJ1-2; V: TRBV9; size: .; D: .; CDR3: CASSYLGGYGYTF
length: 17; J: TRBJ2-3; V: TRBV15; size: .; D: TRBD2; CDR3: CATSRVGLAGPGDTQYF
length: 12; J: TRBJ2-7; V: TRBV10-3; size: .; D: TRBD1; CDR3: CAISTGESEQYF
length: 16; J: TRBJ1-5; V: TRBV15; size: .; D: .; CDR3: CATSALGGNSNQPQHF
length: 15; J: TRBJ1-5; V: TRBV10-3; size: .; D: .; CDR3: CAISEGSRSNQPQHF
length: 13; J: TRBJ2-1; V: TRBV7-9; size: .; D: .; CDR3: CASSTEVVHEQFF
length: 15; J: TRBJ2-7; V: TRBV6-6; size: .; D: TRBD2; CDR3: CASSYRVGGTSEQYF
length: 16; J: TRBJ2-7; V: TRBV7-8; size: .; D: TRBD1; CDR3: CASSTGTGGLLGEQYF
length: 18; J: TRBJ2-3; V: TRBV7-9; size: .; D: TRBD2; CDR3: CASSPFPSGGDRADTQYF
length: 14; J: TRBJ1-1; V: TRBV10-3; size: few; D: .; CDR3: CAISEQGMNTEAFF
length: 18; J: TRBJ2-1; V: TRBV4-2; size: .; D: TRBD2; CDR3: CASSQEWPSGGHYNEQFF
length: 14; J: TRBJ2-5; V: TRBV5-1; size: .; D: TRBD2; CDR3: CASSSAGAGETQYF
length: 14; J: TRBJ1-2; V: TRBV29-1; size: few; D: .; CDR3: CSAPHRGADYGYTF
length: 15; J: TRBJ1-5; V: TRBV4-1; size: .; D: .; CDR3: CASSHVGEGNQPQHF
length: 16; J: TRBJ2-7; V: TRBV11-3; size: .; D: .; CDR3: CASSPGTGGGNYEQYF
length: 18; J: TRBJ1-1; V: TRBV11-3; size: once; D: TRBD1; CDR3: CASSEWDRPQTINTEAFF
length: 13; J: TRBJ1-2; V: TRBV6-6; size: .; D: TRBD1; CDR3: CASSSTGEYGYTF
length: 15; J: TRBJ2-1; V: TRBV27; size: .; D: TRBD2; CDR3: CASSPGLAGAAEQFF
length: 20; J: TRBJ2-3; V: TRBV5-1; size: .; D: TRBD2; CDR3: CASSFPSTSGGTRGPDTQYF
length: 12; J: TRBJ1-1; V: TRBV7-2; size: .; D: .; CDR3: CASSWPGTEAFF
length: 15; J: TRBJ2-4; V: TRBV7-8; size: once; D: .; CDR3: CASSLGRRDKNIQYF
length: 15; J: TRBJ2-7; V: TRBV9; size: .; D: TRBD2; CDR3: CASSLRAGGNHEQYF
length: 13; J: TRBJ1-2; V: TRBV6-5; size: .; D: .; CDR3: CASSTGEGVGYTF
length: 14; J: TRBJ1-2; V: TRBV7-3; size: .; D: .; CDR3: CASSPGDSSYGYTF
length: 16; J: TRBJ1-3; V: TRBV7-9; size: .; D: TRBD1; CDR3: CASSPRGQSGGNTIYF
length: 15; J: TRBJ1-5; V: TRBV19; size: .; D: .; CDR3: CASNPGAYSNQPQHF
length: 14; J: TRBJ1-2; V: TRBV29-1; size: .; D: .; CDR3: CSAALPGSSYGYTF
length: 11; J: TRBJ2-4; V: TRBV7-2; size: .; D: .; CDR3: CASSPGYIQYF
length: 15; J: TRBJ1-2; V: TRBV4-3; size: .; D: TRBD1; CDR3: CASSPTGTDNYGYTF
length: 14; J: TRBJ1-2; V: TRBV27; size: .; D: TRBD1; CDR3: CASSSPGTGNGYTF
length: 16; J: TRBJ2-1; V: TRBV4-2; size: once; D: TRBD2; CDR3: CASSQDPSGGYNEQFF
length: 14; J: TRBJ1-1; V: TRBV18; size: .; D: .; CDR3: CASSPISGFTEAFF
length: 14; J: TRBJ1-1; V: TRBV13; size: .; D: TRBD1; CDR3: CASSTGEVNTEAFF
length: 13; J: TRBJ1-1; V: TRBV11-2; size: .; D: .; CDR3: CASSLERLSEAFF
length: 17; J: TRBJ2-1; V: TRBV9; size: .; D: TRBD1; CDR3: CASSPLLDRGAYNEQFF
length: 14; J: TRBJ2-3; V: TRBV2; size: .; D: .; CDR3: CASSETQSTDTQYF
length: 10; J: TRBJ2-7; V: TRBV2; size: few; D: .; CDR3: CASGRGEQYF
length: 18; J: TRBJ2-3; V: TRBV2; size: once; D: TRBD2; CDR3: CASSSQLPTSGGFGTQYF